Listed below are T cell receptor beta chains from one sample, sequenced in a study of shared T cell receptors in the human thymus. The assay was immunoSEQ multiplex PCR, and TCRdb's table has in-frame clones only and misses some. The sample lists some 400,000 clones; 85% to 95% were seen once. Sequenced sample: thymocytes. The origin of the receptors is a human donor. CDR3s include the opening cysteine and the closing phenylalanine or tryptophan. Fields, in order: D gene, clone size, V gene, J gene, CDR3 DNA, CDR3 protein. A D gene is named only where the DNA matches it firmly. Where a row states a size, it is once, few, many or the class of an expanded clone; other rows omit it.

d_gene: TRBD2
abundance: -
v_gene: TRBV14
j_gene: TRBJ2-1
CDR3nt: TGTGCCAGCAGCCAACCTCACCCAGGGACTAGGGTTCGGAAGAATGAGCAGTTCTTC
CDR3aa: CASSQPHPGTRVRKNEQFF

d_gene: -
abundance: -
v_gene: TRBV5-1
j_gene: TRBJ2-5
CDR3nt: TGCGCCAGCAAACACAGGGCTCAAGAGACCCAGTACTTC
CDR3aa: CASKHRAQETQYF

d_gene: TRBD1
abundance: once
v_gene: TRBV28
j_gene: TRBJ1-4
CDR3nt: TGTGCCAGCAGTTTATGCCCGGTAGATGGACAGGGGATCTCGGCCGATTTGGATGAAAAACTGTTTTTT
CDR3aa: CASSLCPVDGQGISADLDEKLFF

d_gene: TRBD1
abundance: -
v_gene: TRBV27
j_gene: TRBJ2-5
CDR3nt: TGTGCCAGCAGTTTTGGACAGGGTCGCCGGGACCAGTACTTC
CDR3aa: CASSFGQGRRDQYF

d_gene: TRBD2
abundance: -
v_gene: TRBV4-2
j_gene: TRBJ2-7
CDR3nt: TGTGCCAGCAGCCCGTATCCCGACCAGGAGACTAGCGGGTACTACGAGCAGTACTTC
CDR3aa: CASSPYPDQETSGYYEQYF

d_gene: TRBD1
abundance: -
v_gene: TRBV12-5
j_gene: TRBJ2-1
CDR3nt: TGTGCTAGTGGTTTTTGGGGCAGGGGGCTCAACGGGTGCAATGAGCAGTTCTTC
CDR3aa: CASGFWGRGLNGCNEQFF

d_gene: -
abundance: once
v_gene: TRBV19
j_gene: TRBJ1-2
CDR3nt: TGTGCCAGTAGTATAAACAAGGGGCCCTATGGCTACACCTTC
CDR3aa: CASSINKGPYGYTF

d_gene: -
abundance: -
v_gene: TRBV5-1
j_gene: TRBJ2-5
CDR3nt: TGCGCCAGCAGCTTGGGGCGACAGAGACAAGAGACCCAGTACTTC
CDR3aa: CASSLGRQRQETQYF

d_gene: -
abundance: -
v_gene: TRBV19
j_gene: TRBJ2-7
CDR3nt: TGTGCCAGTAGTAAAAAGAAAGACAGACCGAGCTCCTACGAGCAGTACTTC
CDR3aa: CASSKKKDRPSSYEQYF

d_gene: -
abundance: -
v_gene: TRBV28
j_gene: TRBJ2-7
CDR3nt: TGTGCCAGCAGTTCAACCTACGAGCAGTACTTC
CDR3aa: CASSSTYEQYF

d_gene: TRBD1
abundance: -
v_gene: TRBV19
j_gene: TRBJ1-1
CDR3nt: TGTGCCAGTAGTATAACCCACCAGGGGGGCACTGAAGCTTTCTTT
CDR3aa: CASSITHQGGTEAFF

d_gene: -
abundance: -
v_gene: TRBV25-1
j_gene: TRBJ2-2
CDR3nt: TGTGCCAGCAGTGAATTAGGCGGCAGGGGCCCCCGGGGGGAGCTGTTTTTT
CDR3aa: CASSELGGRGPRGELFF

d_gene: TRBD1
abundance: -
v_gene: TRBV18
j_gene: TRBJ2-1
CDR3nt: TGTGCCAGCTCACCAGGAGGGACAGGGAGGAATGAGCAGTTCTTC
CDR3aa: CASSPGGTGRNEQFF

d_gene: TRBD2
abundance: -
v_gene: TRBV5-6
j_gene: TRBJ2-1
CDR3nt: TGTGCCAGCAGCTGTCAACTAGCGGGAGAGGGAGATGAGCAGTTCTTC
CDR3aa: CASSCQLAGEGDEQFF

d_gene: -
abundance: -
v_gene: TRBV12-5
j_gene: TRBJ2-7
CDR3nt: TGTGCTAGTGGTTTGGTAACCAGCGGCAACTGCGAGCAGTACTTC
CDR3aa: CASGLVTSGNCEQYF

d_gene: TRBD1
abundance: -
v_gene: TRBV27
j_gene: TRBJ2-7
CDR3nt: TGTGCCAGCAGGCCGGGACAGGGGTCCTACGAGCAGTACTTC
CDR3aa: CASRPGQGSYEQYF